The clone carrying this T cell receptor beta chain was counted a single time. The antigen is undetermined. This sample was included in a study of T cell responses to AZD1222 COVID-19 vaccine. Points from the study as a whole: Dominant CD4 TCR responses targeted spike regions 160-218 and 743-854. All repertoire sampling was performed exclusively after the peak T cell response. Females outnumbered males among donors, who were mostly white British; clonal diversity was possibly underestimated.

The repertoire was sequenced with immunoSEQ multiplex PCR; TCRdb's copy has only in-frame clones and lacks some. The sample contains roughly 200,000 clones, 90% to 95% of which appear only once. This specimen was peripheral blood, taken 28 days after the second dose of the MenACWY control vaccine. This sequence was found in an adult who received the MenACWY meningococcal vaccine as a control.

CDR3 DNA sequence: TGCGCCAGCAGCTCATCGGGACAGGGCGACGAGCAGTACTTC. This encodes CASSSSGQGDEQYF. The chain employs TRBV5-1 and TRBJ2-7, with 9 bases fitting TRBD1. This CDR3 spans 14 amino acids. Trimming cost V 3 bases and J 5 bases; bases outside gene matches: 6. From germline, CDR1 is SGHRS and CDR2 YFSETQ.